This TCR beta chain was obtained from a study of radiation and T cells in renal cell carcinoma. V was clipped by 7 bases and J by 2 bases, with 11 bases between them. CDR3 length: 13 amino acids. Germline CDR1 and CDR2: SNHLY and FYNNEI. The repertoire was sequenced with immunoSEQ multiplex PCR; TCRdb's copy has only in-frame clones and lacks some. The data contain just over 150,000 clones, roughly 86% of them singletons. The sample's time point: blood 2 weeks post-SBRT. Treatment noted: 15 Gy SBRT to primary tumor, nephrectomy 4 weeks later. The sequence came from a woman in her 50s with renal cell carcinoma. This sequence joins TRBV2 and TRBJ1-1; D not certain. This specimen was blood, taken from a patient whose treatment included radiotherapy and nephrectomy. This CDR3 is CASKRQTNTEAFF. The CDR3 DNA sequence: TGTGCCAGCAAACGGCAGACCAACACTGAAGCTTTCTTT.